This TCR beta chain was identified in a study of blood T cells in healthy people across ages. Overall study context: Capture by template switching was about one barcoded beta molecule per two T cells.

Notes on this clonotype: The antigen remains unidentified.

Combining a sample-barcoded 5' primer with a J-beta primer mix, a second PCR ran for 7 to 11 cycles. TCRdb re-analysed the 5' RACE reads in MiXCR, keeping a single row per CDR3 protein. The sample holds around 1.5 million distinct CDR3 sequences, 34% seen once. Germline V CDR1 and CDR2: SGHDT, YYEEEE. The CDR3 spans 17 residues. Trimming took off 0 bases at V and 0 bases at J, with 15 bases between the two ends. General study findings and limits: Long-lived and aged donors differed, with more naive CD4+ cells and higher diversity in the long-lived. Strong correlation was found linking TCR beta diversity to naive T cell percentage. Since the PBMCs were unsorted, naive and antigen-experienced cells could not be conclusively compared.

The J gene is TRBJ1-1, the V gene TRBV5-6; D is unclear. Sequenced sample: blood. The clonotype comes from a woman in her 30s in good health. CDR3 loop: CASSLGLDHLMNTEAFF. CDR3 DNA sequence: TGTGCCAGCAGCTTGGGCCTAGACCACCTTATGAACACTGAAGCTTTCTTT.